These 3 T cell receptor beta chains came from one sample sequenced in a study of technical replicates of blood from several donors. Libraries were prepared by immunoSEQ multiplex PCR; TCRdb keeps only in-frame clonotypes and omits some of them. The sample has 55,000 to 85,000 clones; about 97% are singletons. The sequencing sample was made of T cells isolated from PBMCs. The receptors come from a human donor in good health.

The rearrangement links TRBV4-3 to TRBJ2-1; 9 bases align to TRBD1. The CDR3 has 16 amino acids. Germline V gene data show CDR1 as LGHNA and CDR2 as YSLEER. V shed 4 bases, J shed 8 bases, and the junction held 12 bases outside the gene matches. The CDR3: CASSRVGQGQIDEQFF. The CDR3 nucleotides are TGCGCCAGCAGCCGAGTCGGACAGGGGCAAATTGATGAGCAGTTCTTC.

The chain links TRBV5-4 to TRBJ2-1, with 12 bases fitting TRBD2. The CDR3 spans 15 residues. Germline lookup yields CDR1 SGHNT and CDR2 YYREEE (reference sequence). V lost 1 base to trimming and J lost 10 bases; unmatched junction nucleotides: 6. DNA of the CDR3: TGTGCCAGCAGCTTGAATCTAGCGGGAGGGTCCGAGCAGTTCTTC. It specifies CASSLNLAGGSEQFF. Filled out from reference TRBV5-4 and TRBJ2-1, the complete variable domain reads ETGVTQSPTHLIKTRGQQVTLRCSSQSGHNTVSWYQQALGQGPQFIFQYYREEENGRGNFPPRFSGLQFPNYSSELNVNALELDDSALYLCASSLNLAGGSEQFFGPGTRLTVL.

The chain links TRBV6-5 to TRBJ1-1, with a possible D match to TRBD1 (5 bases). Germline CDR1 is MNHEY and CDR2 is SVGAGI. The V end lost 4 bases, the J end lost 6 bases, and 12 bases lay between the germline ends. This CDR3 contains 13 residues. CDR3: CASSSPGLAEAFF. CDR3 DNA: TGTGCCAGCAGTTCACCAGGGCTGGCTGAAGCTTTCTTT.